One sample yielded the 3 T cell receptor beta chains listed below, sequenced in a study of blood T cell repertoires in COVID-19. TCRdb keeps only in-frame clones here, not all; method: immunoSEQ multiplex PCR. The sample shows 300,000 to 400,000 clones, about 89% of them seen only once. What was sequenced was peripheral blood. The receptors come from a woman between 55 and 75 years old with COVID-19, enrolled during active disease.

The CDR3 loop is CASSHPVRLAGGSSYNEQFF. CDR3 bases: TGTGCCAGCAGCCATCCCGTGAGACTAGCGGGGGGAAGCTCCTACAATGAGCAGTTCTTC. The gene calls are TRBV3-1 (or the pseudogene TRBV3-2) and TRBJ2-1; 13 positions match TRBD2. The ends lost 3 bases at V and 0 bases at J; junction bases unmatched: 11. Germline values: CDR1 LGHDT, CDR2 YNNKEL (reference sequence). The CDR3 is made up of 20 amino acids.

V gene TRBV2 combines with J gene TRBJ1-5; 7 bases line up with TRBD1. The V gene end was trimmed by 4 bases and the J gene end by 4 bases; junction bases not matched to a gene: 1. The CDR3 consists of 13 residues. Looked up from germline, CDR1 is SNHLY and CDR2 is FYNNEI. DNA of the CDR3: TGTGCCAGCAGTGGGGGACAGAATCAGCCCCAGCATTTT. It is translated as CASSGGQNQPQHF.

CDR3 bases: TGCGCCAGCAGTGAACCCAGGGTCTCTGACTACGAGCAGTACTTC. Amino acid sequence: CASSEPRVSDYEQYF. The V and J genes are TRBV10-1 and TRBJ2-7, with D possibly TRBD1 on 5 matching bases. V was clipped by 3 bases and J by 3 bases, with 15 bases between them. The germline V gene encodes CDR1 WNHNN and CDR2 SYGVQD (reference sequence). CDR3 length: 15 residues.